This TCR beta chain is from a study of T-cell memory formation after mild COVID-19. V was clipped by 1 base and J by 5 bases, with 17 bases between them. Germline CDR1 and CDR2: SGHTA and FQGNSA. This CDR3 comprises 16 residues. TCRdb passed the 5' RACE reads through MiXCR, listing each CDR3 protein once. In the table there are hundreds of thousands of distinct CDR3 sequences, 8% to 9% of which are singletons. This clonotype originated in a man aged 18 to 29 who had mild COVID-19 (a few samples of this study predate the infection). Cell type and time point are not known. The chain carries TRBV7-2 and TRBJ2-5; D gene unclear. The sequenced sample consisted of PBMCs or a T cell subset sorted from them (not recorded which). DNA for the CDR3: TGTGCCAGCAGCTTAGACGGCCGCCCCGGGTGGGAGACCCAGTACTTC. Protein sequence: CASSLDGRPGWETQYF.